This record looks at one TCR beta chain sequence and its context. These data come from a study of blood T cell repertoires in COVID-19. Repertoires were generated with immunoSEQ multiplex PCR, while TCRdb's copy carries only in-frame clones and drops some. The table records over 300,000 clones, around 89% of them present only once. Germline V CDR1 and CDR2: LGHDT, YNNKEL (reference sequence). This CDR3 has 15 amino acids. Trimming left V 0 bases short and J 7 bases short, with 15 bases between. This TCR was recovered from a man aged 40-50 years with acute or convalescent COVID-19. The rearrangement links TRBV3-1 (or the pseudogene TRBV3-2) to TRBJ2-5; a possible D gene is TRBD1 (5 bases). The sample taken for sequencing was peripheral blood. The CDR3 protein is CASSQDLGRVGTQYF. Here the CDR3 DNA reads TGTGCCAGCAGCCAAGATCTGGGCAGGGTGGGGACCCAGTACTTC.